Presented here are 18 T cell receptor beta chains from one specimen sequenced in a study of blood T cell repertoires in COVID-19. The assay was immunoSEQ multiplex PCR, and TCRdb's table has in-frame clones only and misses some. In the table there are 100,000 to 150,000 clones, approximately 81% of which are singletons. What was sequenced was peripheral blood. The receptor source for this set is a woman aged 45-59 years with acute or convalescent COVID-19.

A few counts support this clone. V gene TRBV2 combines with J gene TRBJ1-5; D is possibly TRBD1 (6 bases). V was cut by 8 bases and J by 8 bases, with 19 bases left in between. There are 14 residues in the CDR3. Germline CDR1 is SNHLY and CDR2 is FYNNEI. The DNA of the CDR3 is TGTGCCAGCTCCGGCGGGGAAGGGGGGGAGCCCCAGCATTTT. Its translation: CASSGGEGGEPQHF.

This clone was counted a single time. The V gene is TRBV7-2, the J gene TRBJ1-5; D is possibly TRBD1 (5 bases). Germline CDR1 reads SGHTA; CDR2 reads FQGNSA. The CDR3 contains 16 residues. The V end lost 1 base, the J end lost 5 bases, and 15 bases lay between the germline ends. The CDR3 is CASSLGGSRFDQPQHF. The CDR3 region has the DNA TGTGCCAGCAGCTTAGGGGGCTCCCGGTTCGATCAGCCCCAGCATTTT. Based on the CDR3 plus reference TRBV7-2 and TRBJ1-5, the full variable domain is GAGVSQSPSNKVTEKGKDVELRCDPISGHTALYWYRQSLGQGLEFLIYFQGNSAPDKSGLPSDRFSAERTGGSVSTLTIQRTQQEDSAVYLCASSLGGSRFDQPQHFGDGTRLSIL.

The chain employs TRBV7-9 and TRBJ1-2; D may be TRBD1 (6 bases). This CDR3 has 15 residues. Trimming left V 1 base short and J 3 bases short, with 12 bases between. CDR1 SEHNR and CDR2 FQNEAQ come from the germline V gene (reference sequence). CDR3 loop: CASSLEGVLDYGYTF. DNA of the CDR3: TGTGCCAGCAGCTTAGAGGGGGTTTTAGACTATGGCTACACCTTC.

This clone was detected only a few times. V and J are TRBV6-1 and TRBJ2-1; D may be TRBD2 (5 bases). V shed 2 bases and J shed 15 bases, with 14 bases lying between them. This CDR3 has 12 amino acids. Germline V CDR1 and CDR2: MNHNS, SASEGT. This CDR3 is CASSELRGWPFF. The CDR3 DNA follows: TGTGCCAGCAGTGAACTGAGAGGGTGGCCGTTCTTC.

The rearrangement uses TRBV5-1 and TRBJ2-2; perhaps TRBD2 as D (5 bases). The V end was cut by 1 base, the J end by 1 base, with 11 bases between. Germline values: CDR1 SGHRS, CDR2 YFSETQ. This CDR3 comprises 16 residues. The CDR3 sequence is CASSLLPGWNTGELFF. The DNA for the CDR3 is TGCGCCAGCAGCTTGCTCCCGGGATGGAACACCGGGGAGCTGTTTTTT.

This sequence joins TRBV24-1 and TRBJ2-1; 8 positions match TRBD1. The CDR3 is made up of 18 amino acids. Germline V gene sequence: CDR1 KGHDR, CDR2 SFDVKD. V lost 3 bases and J lost 6; bases outside the gene matches: 15. This CDR3 reads CATSDPNVAGGMSNEQFF. The CDR3 DNA reads as TGTGCCACCAGTGATCCAAATGTCGCAGGGGGCATGAGCAATGAGCAGTTCTTC.

V gene TRBV27 combines with J gene TRBJ1-2; D may be TRBD1 (6 bases). CDR1 and CDR2 (germline): MNHEY, SMNVEV (reference sequence). There are 14 residues in the CDR3. V lost 3 bases, J lost 5 bases, and 13 bases lay in between. The DNA for the CDR3 is TGTGCCAGCAGTTTTTCCGGGACAAATTATGGCTACACCTTC. It yields the protein CASSFSGTNYGYTF.

This clone was seen only a few times. The J gene is TRBJ1-6, the V gene TRBV12-3 or TRBV12-4; D gene ambiguous. V was pared by 3 bases and J by 7 bases, with 7 bases between. The CDR3 runs to 13 residues. This CDR3 reads CASSFLENSPLHF. CDR3 DNA sequence: TGTGCCAGCAGTTTCCTAGAAAATTCACCCCTCCACTTT.

This clone was seen once. CDR3 loop: CASRDTMNTEAFF. The CDR3 DNA reads as TGTGCCAGCAGAGATACTATGAACACTGAAGCTTTCTTT. The chain is built from TRBV2 and TRBJ1-1; D gene ambiguous. Germline values: CDR1 SNHLY, CDR2 FYNNEI. The CDR3 covers 13 residues. V was clipped by 6 bases and J by 0 bases, with 8 bases between them.

The rearrangement joins TRBV20-1 to TRBJ1-2; D gene uncertain. Germline CDR1 is DFQATT and CDR2 is SNEGSKA (reference sequence). Trimming removed 3 bases at V and 7 bases at J, with 15 bases between. The CDR3 covers 13 residues. CDR3 amino acids: CSASSGGRGGYTF. CDR3 bases: TGCAGTGCTAGTTCCGGAGGGCGAGGTGGCTACACCTTC.

The chain is built from TRBV6-6 and TRBJ1-1, with D possibly matching TRBD1 (5 bases). V was trimmed by 7 bases and J by 6 bases, leaving 18 bases between them. CDR1 and CDR2 from the germline V gene are MNHNY and SVGAGI (reference sequence). The CDR3 contains 14 residues. Here the CDR3 reads CASTPGGGLAEAFF. In DNA form, the CDR3 reads TGTGCCAGCACCCCCGGGGGGGGTTTAGCTGAAGCTTTCTTT.

CDR3 sequence: CASSFGTGVGYGYTF. The CDR3 DNA follows: TGTGCCAGCAGCTTTGGGACAGGGGTAGGGTATGGCTACACCTTC. The chain uses TRBV7-8 and TRBJ1-2; 10 bases match TRBD1. V shed 3 bases, J shed 5 bases, and the junction held 6 bases outside the gene matches. The V gene's germline CDR1 is SGHVS and CDR2 FQNEAQ. This CDR3 is 15 amino acids long.

The chain combines TRBV7-3 with TRBJ2-1; D unclear. The ends were cut back, 0 bases at V and 7 bases at J, with 7 bases in the middle. Germline CDR1 is SGHTA and CDR2 is FQGTGA. The CDR3 is 13 amino acids. DNA for the CDR3: TGTGCCAGCAGCTTAACTCTAGGAAATGAGCAGTTCTTC. Translation gives CASSLTLGNEQFF.

The rearrangement joins TRBV6-1 to TRBJ1-6; D possibly corresponds to TRBD1 (6 bases). There are 13 residues in the CDR3. V was pared by 1 base and J by 8 bases, with 6 bases between. Germline CDR1 reads MNHNS; CDR2 reads SASEGT. The CDR3 nucleotides read TGTGCCAGCAGTGAAGACAGGGATTCACCCCTCCACTTT. It specifies CASSEDRDSPLHF.

This clone was detected once. This chain uses TRBV5-4 with TRBJ2-3; possible D gene TRBD2, 6 bases. The ends were cut back, 0 bases at V and 2 bases at J, with 10 bases in the middle. CDR3 length: 15 residues. The germline V gene has CDR1 SGHNT and CDR2 YYREEE (reference sequence). CDR3 sequence reads: CASSLAGGITDTQYF. The CDR3 region has the DNA TGTGCCAGCAGCTTGGCCGGCGGGATCACAGATACGCAGTATTTT.

This clone was detected only a few times. The gene calls are TRBV6-1 and TRBJ1-6; TRBD1 matches at 8 bases. The CDR3 loop spans 16 amino acids. Unmatched junction bases numbered 8, after V lost 6 bases and J lost 4 bases. CDR1 MNHNS and CDR2 SASEGT come from the germline V gene. The CDR3 DNA is TGTGCCAGCAGAGAACTCCAGGGGGCTTATAATTCACCCCTCCACTTT. This codes for CASRELQGAYNSPLHF.

This clone was found a few times. V gene TRBV11-2 combines with J gene TRBJ2-1; TRBD2 aligns across 7 bases. Losses at the gene ends were 3 bases for V and 0 bases for J; bases not matched to a gene: 5. From germline, CDR1 is SGHAT and CDR2 FQNNGV. The CDR3 is 16 residues long. The CDR3 reads CASSLGAGTSYNEQFF. CDR3 in DNA: TGTGCCAGCAGCTTGGGAGCGGGGACCTCCTACAATGAGCAGTTCTTC.

This chain joins TRBV3-1 (or the pseudogene TRBV3-2) and TRBJ1-4, with D uncertain. The CDR3 spans 14 residues. Trimming cost V 8 bases and J 8 bases, with 18 bases left between them. Germline loops: CDR1 LGHDT, CDR2 YNNKEL (reference sequence). CDR3 in amino acids: CASRSMGRGEKLFF. The CDR3 DNA follows: TGTGCCAGCCGCTCCATGGGCAGAGGGGAAAAACTGTTTTTT.